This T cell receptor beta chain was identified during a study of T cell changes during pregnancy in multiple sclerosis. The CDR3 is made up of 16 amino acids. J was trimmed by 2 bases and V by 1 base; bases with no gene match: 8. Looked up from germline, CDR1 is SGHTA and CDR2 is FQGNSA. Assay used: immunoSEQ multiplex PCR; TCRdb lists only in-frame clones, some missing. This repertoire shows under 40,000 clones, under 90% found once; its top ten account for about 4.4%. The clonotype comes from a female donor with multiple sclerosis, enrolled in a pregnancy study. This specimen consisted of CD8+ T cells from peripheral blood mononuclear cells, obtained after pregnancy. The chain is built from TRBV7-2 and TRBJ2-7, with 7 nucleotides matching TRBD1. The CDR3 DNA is TGTGCCAGCAGCTTAGAGTTGGGGACAGAGGCCTACGAGCAGTACTTC. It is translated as CASSLELGTEAYEQYF.